Below are 13 T cell receptor beta chains sequenced from a single sample in a study of T cell changes during pregnancy in multiple sclerosis. TCRdb's copy holds only in-frame clones and misses some; the assay was immunoSEQ multiplex PCR. The sample records some 40,000 clones, about 90% being singletons. Sequenced material: CD4+ T cells from peripheral blood mononuclear cells, taken in the third trimester of pregnancy. The receptors stem from a female donor in good health, enrolled as a control in a pregnancy study.

The chain uses TRBV7-8 and TRBJ2-1, with TRBD2 as a possible D gene (5 bases). With 4 bases removed from V and 9 bases from J, the gap between germline ends came to 28 bases. The CDR3 is 18 residues long. The germline V gene has CDR1 SGHVS and CDR2 FQNEAQ. The DNA of the CDR3 is TGTGCCAGCAGCTCCCATCTATCCGCGGAGGTCAATTCGGGTGAGCAGTTCTTC. This gives the protein CASSSHLSAEVNSGEQFF. The whole variable domain, remainder taken from reference TRBV7-8 and TRBJ2-1, is GAGVSQSPRYKVAKRGQDVALRCDPISGHVSLFWYQQALGQGPEFLTYFQNEAQLDKSGLPSDRFFAERPEGSVSTLKIQRTQQEDSAVYLCASSSHLSAEVNSGEQFFGPGTRLTVL.

The V call is TRBV5-1, the J call TRBJ1-1; a weak D match, TRBD1 (6 bases). The CDR3 runs to 15 residues. The ends were cut back, 4 bases at V and 5 bases at J, with 18 bases in the middle. Germline CDR1 is SGHRS and CDR2 is YFSETQ. The CDR3 DNA sequence: TGCGCCAGCAGCCTGTGGAAAAACAGGGTTACTGAAGCTTTCTTT. It encodes CASSLWKNRVTEAFF.

The CDR3 is CASSSLAGYNEQFF. Written as DNA, the CDR3 is TGTGCCAGCAGCTCACTAGCGGGATACAATGAGCAGTTCTTC. The chain uses TRBV7-2 and TRBJ2-1, with 10 bases fitting TRBD2. Germline CDR1 and CDR2: SGHTA and FQGNSA. The V gene end was trimmed by 4 bases and the J gene end by 4 bases; junction bases not matched to a gene: 1. The CDR3 is made up of 14 amino acids.

The V gene is TRBV28, the J gene TRBJ2-5, with 8 bases fitting TRBD1. CDR3 length equals 14 residues. Unmatched junction bases numbered 7, after V lost 5 bases and J lost 5 bases. Germline lookup yields CDR1 MDHEN and CDR2 SYDVKM. CDR3 bases: TGTGCCAGCAGTCTCCATACAGGGGGGGAGACCCAGTACTTC. Translation gives CASSLHTGGETQYF.

The V gene is TRBV19, the J gene TRBJ1-3; TRBD1 aligns across 9 bases. The V and J ends lost 6 bases and 7 bases, in that order; junction bases with no gene match: 4. Per the germline V gene, CDR1 is LNHDA and CDR2 is SQIVND (reference sequence). CDR3 length equals 13 residues. The CDR3 reads CASSTGQGNTIYF. The CDR3 bases are TGTGCCAGTAGCACCGGACAGGGGAACACCATATATTTT.

The chain joins TRBV2 to TRBJ1-5; the D gene is possibly TRBD1 (6 bases). In germline, CDR1 is SNHLY, CDR2 FYNNEI. The CDR3 consists of 14 residues. V was clipped by 6 bases and J by 4 bases, with 13 bases between them. The CDR3 DNA follows: TGTGCCAGCAGGGCGGACAGTTATAATCAGCCCCAGCATTTT. Its protein product is CASRADSYNQPQHF.

The chain uses TRBV5-1 and TRBJ2-1, with no clear D. V lost 1 base and J lost 4, with 9 bases in between. Germline-derived CDR1 and CDR2 are SGHRS and YFSETQ. The CDR3 runs 14 residues. The CDR3, as DNA: TGCGCCAGCAGCTTGTTCTGGCAGTACAATGAGCAGTTCTTC. Translation gives CASSLFWQYNEQFF.

This chain links TRBV7-2 with TRBJ1-3; D unclear. V was cut by 5 bases and J by 3 bases, with 8 bases left in between. The germline V gene has CDR1 SGHTA and CDR2 FQGNSA. The CDR3 sequence is 13 residues long. CDR3 nucleotides: TGTGCCAGCAGCGTGGGGAGTGGAAACACCATATATTTT. The encoded protein is CASSVGSGNTIYF.

CDR3 amino acids: CASSPRQGQEEKLFF. As DNA, the CDR3 is TGTGCCAGCTCACCACGACAGGGGCAGGAAGAAAAACTGTTTTTT. The chain recombines TRBV18 with TRBJ1-4; 8 bases line up with TRBD1. V lost 1 base and J lost 8; bases outside the gene matches: 6. Germline V gene lookup returns CDR1 KGHSH and CDR2 LQKENI. The length of the CDR3 is 15 residues.

The CDR3 region is CASSVLQGSYNEQFF. The CDR3, as DNA: TGTGCCAGCAGCGTACTTCAGGGATCCTACAATGAGCAGTTCTTC. The chain combines TRBV9 with TRBJ2-1; TRBD1 might be the D (5 bases). Germline V gene sequence: CDR1 SGDLS, CDR2 YYNGEE. This CDR3 spans 15 amino acids. V was shortened by 1 base and J by 1 base, with 9 bases between the two germline ends.

The CDR3 nucleotides read TGTGCCAGTAGCTCACGCCCGGGACAAGGAACCTACGAGCAGTACTTC. Its protein is CASSSRPGQGTYEQYF. The chain is built from TRBV19 and TRBJ2-7; possibly TRBD1 for D (6 bases). The germline gives CDR1 LNHDA, CDR2 SQIVND (reference sequence). The length of the CDR3 is 16 residues. V was shortened by 6 bases and J by 2 bases, with 20 bases between the two germline ends. Supplemented by reference TRBV19 and TRBJ2-7, the full variable domain reads DGGITQSPKYLFRKEGQNVTLSCEQNLNHDAMYWYRQDPGQGLRLIYYSQIVNDFQKGDIAEGYSVSREKKESFPLTVTSAQKNPTAFYLCASSSRPGQGTYEQYFGPGTRLTVT.

This clone was seen a single time. The V gene is TRBV19, the J gene TRBJ1-1, with TRBD1 matching 10 bases. The length of the CDR3 is 13 residues. CDR1 is LNHDA and CDR2 is SQIVND in the germline V gene (reference sequence). Trimming at V came to 4 bases and at J to 4 bases, leaving 0 bases not matched to a gene. DNA for the CDR3: TGTGCCAGTAGTAGGACAGGGGGCACTGAAGCTTTCTTT. Amino acid sequence: CASSRTGGTEAFF.

This clone has more than one count but fewer than ten. V is TRBV6-1 and J is TRBJ2-1, with TRBD2 matching over 7 bases. In germline, CDR1 is MNHNS, CDR2 SASEGT. There are 14 residues in the CDR3. With 10 bases clipped from V and 5 bases from J, the junction kept 11 bases outside the gene matches. The CDR3 sequence: CAISPLAVDNEQFF. CDR3 DNA sequence: TGTGCCATCTCTCCGCTAGCGGTAGACAATGAGCAGTTCTTC.